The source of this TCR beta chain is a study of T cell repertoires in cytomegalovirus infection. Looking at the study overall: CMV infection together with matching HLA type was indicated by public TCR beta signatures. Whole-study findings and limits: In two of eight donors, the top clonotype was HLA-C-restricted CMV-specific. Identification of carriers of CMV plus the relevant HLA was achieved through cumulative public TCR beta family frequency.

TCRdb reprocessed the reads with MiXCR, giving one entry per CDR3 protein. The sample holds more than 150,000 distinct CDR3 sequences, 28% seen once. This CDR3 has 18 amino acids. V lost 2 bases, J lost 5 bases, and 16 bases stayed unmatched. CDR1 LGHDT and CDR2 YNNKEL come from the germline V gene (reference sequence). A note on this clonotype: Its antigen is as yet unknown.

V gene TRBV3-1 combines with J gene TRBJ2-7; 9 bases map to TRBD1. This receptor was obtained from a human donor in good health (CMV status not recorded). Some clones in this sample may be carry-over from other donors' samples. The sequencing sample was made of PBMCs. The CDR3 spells CASSQRGTGPVSLDEQYF. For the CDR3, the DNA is TGTGCCAGCAGCCAAAGAGGGACAGGGCCCGTATCTCTCGACGAGCAGTACTTC.